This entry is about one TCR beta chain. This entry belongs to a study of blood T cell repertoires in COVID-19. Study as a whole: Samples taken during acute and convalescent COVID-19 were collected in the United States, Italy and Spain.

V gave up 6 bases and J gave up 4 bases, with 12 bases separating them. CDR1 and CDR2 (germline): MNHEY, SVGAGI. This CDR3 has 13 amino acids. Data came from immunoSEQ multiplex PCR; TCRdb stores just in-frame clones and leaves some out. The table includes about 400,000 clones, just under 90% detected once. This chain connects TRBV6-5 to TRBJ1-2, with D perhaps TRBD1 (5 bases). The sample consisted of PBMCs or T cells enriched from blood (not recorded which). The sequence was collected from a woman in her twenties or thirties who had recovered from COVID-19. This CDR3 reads CASRPTGSYGYTF. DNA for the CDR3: TGTGCCAGCAGGCCCACAGGTTCCTATGGCTACACCTTC.